This T cell receptor (beta chain) was obtained from a study of shared clonotypes between healthy human individuals. Naive CD8 isolation took CD45RO-negative cells positively selected for CCR7 and excluded terminally differentiated effector memory CD45RA+ cells. Participating donors were healthy, HIV-negative adults free of recent acute infections or vaccinations. For each subset, genomic DNA was distributed in equal portions over several immunoSEQ plates. Sequenced by immunoSEQ multiplex PCR; TCRdb stores in-frame clones only, minus some. Altogether just over 2,000,000 clones are present, over 85% being singletons, with the ten largest covering about 1.1%. CDR1 and CDR2 from the germline V gene are MDHEN and SYDVKM. The ends were cut back, 7 bases at V and 6 bases at J, with 15 bases in the middle. This CDR3 has 14 amino acids.

Source material: naive CD8+ T cells sorted from blood. This rearrangement joins TRBV28 to TRBJ2-2; the D gene is possibly TRBD2 (6 bases). This clonotype was sampled from a man aged 18 to 30 in good health. The CDR3, as DNA: TGTGCCAGCACCCTGGTCCCGGGGGCCGGGGAGCTGTTTTTT. It translates to CASTLVPGAGELFF.